The 27 T cell receptor beta chains in this list originate from one sample, sequenced in a study of human T cells and chemical hapten exposure. The time point was: pre-sensitization, week 0. Treatment denoted: therapeutic diphenylcyclopropenone sensitization with weekly scalp DPC. TCRdb re-analysed the RACE reads in MiXCR, keeping a single row per CDR3 protein. The table has 60,000 or so distinct CDR3 sequences, over 9% seen once. The source was whole blood, collected in connection with sensitization to the hapten diphenylcyclopropenone (DPC). Receptors originate from a man in his forties with alopecia areata. Some clones in this sample may be carry-over from other donors' samples.

Ten or more counts support this clonotype. The chain employs TRBV5-6 and TRBJ1-1; no reliable D call. Trimming shortened V by 4 bases and J by 5 bases, and 9 bases separated the two germline ends. Per the germline V gene, CDR1 is SGHDT and CDR2 is YYEEEE. There are 12 residues in the CDR3. This CDR3 is CASSRSRTEAFF. The CDR3 DNA sequence: TGTGCCAGCAGCCGCAGTAGGACTGAAGCTTTCTTT.

This clonotype occurred a few times. The chain uses TRBV6-6 and TRBJ1-6; 7 bases line up with TRBD1. Unmatched junction bases numbered 3, after V lost 2 bases and J lost 5 bases. The CDR3 sequence is 15 residues long. Germline V gene lookup returns CDR1 MNHNY and CDR2 SVGAGI (reference sequence). The CDR3, as DNA: TGTGCCAGCAGTTACGGCCAGGGGGATAATTCACCCCTCCACTTT. Protein sequence: CASSYGQGDNSPLHF.

The chain has TRBV19 and TRBJ1-1; a weak D match, TRBD1 (5 bases). Germline CDR1 LNHDA, CDR2 SQIVND (reference sequence). The V end lost 5 bases, the J end lost 5 bases, and 15 bases lay between the germline ends. This CDR3 contains 14 residues. The CDR3 DNA reads TGTGCCAGTAGTCCGTCATGGGCAGGGACTGAAGCTTTCTTT. It specifies CASSPSWAGTEAFF.

This clonotype was observed many times. The junction departs from the called germline gene at one end, perhaps through a read error. V is TRBV28 and J is TRBJ1-2, with 9 positions matching TRBD1. The CDR3 is 14 amino acids. Germline loops: CDR1 MDHEN, CDR2 SYDVKM. This CDR3 is CASRLSGTGRRYTF. The CDR3 region has the DNA TGTGCCAGCAGATTATCCGGGACAGGGAGACGCTACACCTTC.

Within the sample, this clonotype is medium-sized. This chain uses TRBV14 with TRBJ2-1; D perhaps matches TRBD2 (5 bases). Germline loops: CDR1 SGHDN, CDR2 FVKESK. V lost 4 bases to trimming and J lost 10 bases, with 11 bases between them. CDR3 length equals 12 residues. CDR3 in DNA: TGTGCCAGCAGCCCCTTCCCGGGGGAGCAGTTCTTC. Protein: CASSPFPGEQFF.

This clonotype has a handful of counts. The rearrangement links TRBV7-6 to TRBJ2-1, with 12 nucleotides matching TRBD2. With V trimmed by 5 bases and J by 5 bases, 7 bases remained unmatched. Germline-derived CDR1 and CDR2 are SGHVS and FNYEAQ. The CDR3 sequence is 16 residues long. The CDR3 is CASSPGTSGFDNEQFF. In DNA, the CDR3 is TGTGCCAGCAGCCCGGGGACTAGCGGGTTTGACAATGAGCAGTTCTTC.

A word on this clonotype: Germline is not matched at one junction end, which may reflect a read error. The chain recombines TRBV18 with TRBJ1-5; weak D call: TRBD1 (6 bases). CDR3 length equals 13 residues. Germline CDR1 KGHSH, CDR2 LQKENI. Here the CDR3 reads CASSPETGGPPHF. The CDR3 DNA is TGTGCCAGCTCACCTGAGACAGGAGGGCCCCCGCATTTT. Filled out from reference TRBV18 and TRBJ1-5, the complete variable domain reads NAGVMQNPRHLVRRRGQEARLRCSPMKGHSHVYWYRQLPEEGLKFMVYLQKENIIDESGMPKERFSAEFPKEGPSILRIQQVVRGDSAAYFCASSPETGGPPHFGDGTRLSIL.

In its sample, this clonotype is medium-sized. The rearrangement uses TRBV5-6 and TRBJ1-1, with D unclear. Germline V gives CDR1 SGHDT, CDR2 YYEEEE. This CDR3 has 13 amino acids. Trimming removed 8 bases at V and 2 bases at J, with 13 bases between. CDR3 protein: CASWAPSNTEAFF. CDR3 nucleotides: TGTGCCAGTTGGGCCCCGTCCAACACTGAAGCTTTCTTT.

This clonotype was seen only a few times. V usage is TRBV4-1 and J usage is TRBJ2-3, with D perhaps matching TRBD2 (5 bases). This CDR3 comprises 14 residues. Trimming removed 0 bases from V and 6 bases from J, with 10 bases in between. In germline, CDR1 is MGHRA, CDR2 YSYEKL. The CDR3 spells CASSQDFGGDTQYF. The CDR3 DNA is TGCGCCAGCAGCCAAGATTTTGGCGGGGATACGCAGTATTTT.

V is TRBV28 and J is TRBJ2-5, with D possibly called TRBD1 or TRBD2 (5 bases each). Per germline, CDR1 MDHEN and CDR2 SYDVKM. V shed 2 bases and J shed 0 bases, with 10 bases lying between them. The CDR3 contains 15 residues. DNA of the CDR3: TGTGCCAGCAGTTTAGGTGGGACGGACCAAGAGACCCAGTACTTC. Amino acids: CASSLGGTDQETQYF. Full variable domain (remainder filled in from reference TRBV28 and TRBJ2-5): DVKVTQSSRYLVKRTGEKVFLECVQDMDHENMFWYRQDPGLGLRLIYFSYDVKMKEKGDIPEGYSVSREKKERFSLILESASTNQTSMYLCASSLGGTDQETQYFGPGTRLLVL.

This clonotype was seen at least ten times. One end of the junction fails to match germline, which may point to a read error. The chain uses TRBV7-9 and TRBJ1-1; TRBD1 might be the D (5 bases). Germline assignment: CDR1 SEHNR and CDR2 FQNEAQ (reference sequence). There are 13 residues in the CDR3. The CDR3 DNA reads TGTGCCAGCAGCTTGGGGACGGACCCTGAAGTTTTCTTT. It specifies CASSLGTDPEVFF. The whole variable domain, filled in from reference TRBV7-9 and TRBJ1-1, reads DTGVSQNPRHKITKRGQNVTFRCDPISEHNRLYWYRQTLGQGPEFLTYFQNEAQLEKSRLLSDRFSAERPKGSFSTLEIQRTEQGDSAMYLCASSLGTDPEVFFGQGTRLTVV.

This chain connects TRBV7-3 to TRBJ2-1; TRBD1 matches at 10 bases. With 6 bases clipped from V and 13 bases from J, the junction kept 12 bases outside the gene matches. The CDR3 totals 14 residues. Germline CDR1 SGHTA, CDR2 FQGTGA. The CDR3 loop reads CASRPGRDRGPQFF. CDR3 coding DNA: TGTGCCAGCAGGCCCGGCCGGGACAGGGGCCCCCAGTTCTTC.

The chain joins TRBV18 to TRBJ2-1; maybe TRBD2 (5 bases). This CDR3 has 14 amino acids. The germline CDR1 and CDR2 sequences are KGHSH and LQKENI. Trimming took 6 bases from V and 7 from J, leaving 16 bases between them. Here the CDR3 reads CASSQLGVVNEQFF. CDR3 bases: TGTGCCAGCTCGCAGCTCGGGGTCGTTAATGAGCAGTTCTTC.

The sample holds many counts of this clonotype. The chain couples TRBV24-1 to TRBJ2-3; TRBD1 agrees at 7 bases. V lost 9 bases and J lost 1; bases outside the gene matches: 0. CDR3 length: 12 residues. Germline CDR1 KGHDR, CDR2 SFDVKD. The CDR3 region has the DNA TGTGCCACCGGACAGGGCACAGATACGCAGTATTTT. Translating it yields CATGQGTDTQYF.

This clonotype came up a few times. The chain employs TRBV6-1 and TRBJ2-2; no definite D call. Trimming cost V 3 bases and J 4 bases, with 6 bases left between them. Germline V gene sequence: CDR1 MNHNS, CDR2 SASEGT. This CDR3 has 13 residues. CDR3 sequence: CASSDELTGELFF. For the CDR3, the DNA is TGTGCCAGCAGTGACGAACTCACCGGGGAGCTGTTTTTT.

This clonotype was seen a handful of times. The chain joins TRBV29-1 to TRBJ2-2; D possibly corresponds to TRBD1 (6 bases). The CDR3 extends over 13 amino acids. Trimming shortened V by 4 bases and J by 5 bases, and 11 bases separated the two germline ends. The germline CDR1 and CDR2 sequences are SQVTM and ANQGSEA. CDR3 sequence (DNA): TGCAGCGTTGTCAGGGGCGCGACCGGGGAGCTGTTTTTT. Translating it yields CSVVRGATGELFF.

The chain is built from TRBV28 and TRBJ2-7, with D maybe TRBD1 (6 bases). This CDR3 is 14 amino acids long. In germline, CDR1 is MDHEN, CDR2 SYDVKM. V was trimmed by 10 bases and J by 1 base, leaving 17 bases between them. The DNA of the CDR3 is TGTGCCACCGACCTGGGACACCCATCCTACGAGCAGTACTTC. As protein: CATDLGHPSYEQYF.

This chain uses TRBV12-3 or TRBV12-4 with TRBJ2-1; D may be TRBD2 (6 bases). The CDR3 totals 15 residues. V lost 4 bases and J lost 4, with 14 bases in between. The CDR3 spells CASSSGLSFYNEQFF. CDR3 nucleotide sequence: TGTGCCAGCAGTTCGGGACTTTCGTTTTACAATGAGCAGTTCTTC.

This clonotype was detected a few times. This sequence joins TRBV2 and TRBJ1-2; D not certain. This CDR3 region has 14 residues. The germline gives CDR1 SNHLY, CDR2 FYNNEI. V dropped 4 bases and J dropped 0 bases, with 9 bases sitting between them. CDR3 bases: TGTGCCAGCAGTGGGGCAGTGACTAACTATGGCTACACCTTC. Translating it yields CASSGAVTNYGYTF.

This clonotype was counted at least ten times. The DNA for the CDR3 is TGCGCCAGCAGCCGCACTATGAGGGGGCCCGGGGAGCTGTTTTTT. Its translation is CASSRTMRGPGELFF. V usage is TRBV4-1 and J usage is TRBJ2-2; TRBD1 matches at 7 bases. This CDR3 region has 15 residues. V lost 4 bases to trimming and J lost 6 bases; unmatched junction nucleotides: 8. CDR1 and CDR2 (germline): MGHRA, YSYEKL.

The J gene is TRBJ2-7, the V gene TRBV28, with TRBD2 as a possible D gene (6 bases). CDR1 is MDHEN and CDR2 is SYDVKM in the germline V gene. This CDR3 spans 13 amino acids. V was clipped by 6 bases and J by 4 bases, with 13 bases between them. The CDR3 region has the DNA TGTGCCAGCAGCGGGCGGGGTATTTACGAGCAGTACTTC. This translates into CASSGRGIYEQYF.

At least ten counts were recorded for this clonotype. The V call is TRBV5-6, the J call TRBJ1-6, with D uncertain. The CDR3 is made up of 12 amino acids. V lost 1 base and J lost 11, with 7 bases in between. The V gene's germline CDR1 is SGHDT and CDR2 YYEEEE. CDR3 nucleotide sequence: TGTGCCAGCAGCTTGTTAGGGCCACCCCTCCACTTT. It is translated as CASSLLGPPLHF.

This clonotype has ten or more counts. The chain carries TRBV7-9 and TRBJ2-7, with D unclear. The CDR3 loop spans 11 amino acids. The V gene lost 5 bases and the J gene lost 3 bases, with 5 bases spanning the gap. Germline CDR1 and CDR2: SEHNR and FQNEAQ (reference sequence). The CDR3: CASSAYYEQYF. The DNA of the CDR3 is TGTGCCAGCAGCGCCTACTACGAGCAGTACTTC.

The chain carries TRBV9 and TRBJ2-7; TRBD1 matches at 7 bases. CDR1 is SGDLS and CDR2 is YYNGEE in the germline V gene. The V segment lost 3 bases and the J segment 2 bases; nucleotides outside the gene matches: 5. The CDR3 consists of 14 residues. The chain's CDR3 is CASSARQGPYEQYF. CDR3 in DNA: TGTGCCAGCAGCGCCCGACAGGGACCCTACGAGCAGTACTTC.

The V call is TRBV7-8, the J call TRBJ1-1; the D is unclear. V lost 1 base and J 2 bases, leaving 5 bases between the germline ends. The germline gives CDR1 SGHVS, CDR2 FQNEAQ. The CDR3 is 13 amino acids. This CDR3 reads CASSLEVNTEAFF. In nucleotides, the CDR3 is TGTGCCAGCAGCTTAGAAGTAAACACTGAAGCTTTCTTT.

This clonotype has at least ten counts. The CDR3 protein is CASSFVFYEQYF. The CDR3 nucleotides read TGTGCCAGCAGTTTTGTCTTCTACGAGCAGTACTTC. The J gene is TRBJ2-7, the V gene TRBV12-3 or TRBV12-4; D remains unclear. The V end lost 3 bases, the J end lost 3 bases, and 6 bases lay between the germline ends. CDR3 length: 12 amino acids.

The V and J genes are TRBV28 and TRBJ2-3; TRBD2 aligns across 13 bases. Germline V lookup: CDR1 MDHEN, CDR2 SYDVKM. Trimming cost V 2 bases and J 5 bases; bases outside gene matches: 4. This CDR3 is built from 16 residues. CDR3 nucleotide sequence: TGTGCCAGCAGTTTAAGGACTAGCGGGAGTAGAGATACGCAGTATTTT. It specifies CASSLRTSGSRDTQYF.